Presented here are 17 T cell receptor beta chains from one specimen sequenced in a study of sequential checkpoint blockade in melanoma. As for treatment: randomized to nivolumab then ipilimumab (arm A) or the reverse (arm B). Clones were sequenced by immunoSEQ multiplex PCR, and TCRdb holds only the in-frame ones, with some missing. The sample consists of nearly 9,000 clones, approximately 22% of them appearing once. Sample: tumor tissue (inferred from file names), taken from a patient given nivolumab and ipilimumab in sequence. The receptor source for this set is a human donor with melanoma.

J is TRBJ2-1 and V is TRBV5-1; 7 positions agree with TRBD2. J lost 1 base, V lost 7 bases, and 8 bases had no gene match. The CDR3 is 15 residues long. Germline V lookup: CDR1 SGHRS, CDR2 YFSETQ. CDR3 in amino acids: CASFASGVSYNEQFF. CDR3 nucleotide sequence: TGCGCCAGCTTTGCCAGCGGGGTTTCCTACAATGAGCAGTTCTTC.

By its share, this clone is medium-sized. CDR3 protein: CASKPLGSGNTIYF. The CDR3 DNA sequence: TGTGCCAGCAAACCCCTGGGCTCTGGAAACACCATATATTTT. The chain has TRBV12-5 and TRBJ1-3; D is ambiguous. Germline V gene sequence: CDR1 LGHNT, CDR2 FRNRAP. There are 14 residues in the CDR3.

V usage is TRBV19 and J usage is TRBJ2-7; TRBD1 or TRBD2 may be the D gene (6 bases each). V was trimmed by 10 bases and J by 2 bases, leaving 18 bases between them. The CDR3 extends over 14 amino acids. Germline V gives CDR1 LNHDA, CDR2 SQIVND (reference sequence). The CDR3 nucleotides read TGTGCCACCTCGCTGGAGGGGGAAGCCTACGAGCAGTACTTC. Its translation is CATSLEGEAYEQYF.

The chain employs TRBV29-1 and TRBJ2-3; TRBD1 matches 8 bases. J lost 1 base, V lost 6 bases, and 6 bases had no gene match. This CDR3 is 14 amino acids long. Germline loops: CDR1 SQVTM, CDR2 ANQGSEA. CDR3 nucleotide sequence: TGCAGCGTAGACAGGGGATGGGGCACAGATACGCAGTATTTT. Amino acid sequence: CSVDRGWGTDTQYF.

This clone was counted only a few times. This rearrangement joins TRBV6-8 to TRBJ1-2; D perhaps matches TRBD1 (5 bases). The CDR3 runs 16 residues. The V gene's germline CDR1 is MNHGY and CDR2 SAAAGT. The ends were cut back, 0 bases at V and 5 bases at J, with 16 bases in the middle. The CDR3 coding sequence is TGTGCCAGCAGTTACTCGGCGGGGGAGGGATGGTATGGCTACACCTTC. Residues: CASSYSAGEGWYGYTF.

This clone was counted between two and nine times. This CDR3 is CASMRHYGYTF. In DNA form, the CDR3 reads TGTGCCAGCATGAGGCATTATGGCTACACCTTC. The V call is TRBV6-4, the J call TRBJ1-2; D gene unclear. Trimming removed 7 bases from V and 5 bases from J, with 8 bases in between. The germline V gene encodes CDR1 MRHNA and CDR2 SNTAGT. The CDR3 spans 11 residues.

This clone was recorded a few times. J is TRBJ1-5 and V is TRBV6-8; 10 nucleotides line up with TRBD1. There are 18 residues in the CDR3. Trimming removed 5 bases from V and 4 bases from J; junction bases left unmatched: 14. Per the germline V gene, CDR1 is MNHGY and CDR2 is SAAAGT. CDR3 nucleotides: TGTGCCAGCAGTGATGAGGACAGGGGGAAGATAGCAAATCAGCCCCAGCATTTT. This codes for CASSDEDRGKIANQPQHF.

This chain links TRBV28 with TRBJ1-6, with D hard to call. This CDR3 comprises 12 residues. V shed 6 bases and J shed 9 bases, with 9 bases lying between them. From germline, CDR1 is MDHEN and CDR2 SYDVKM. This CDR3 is CASSLDPSPLHF. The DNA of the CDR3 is TGTGCCAGCAGCCTTGACCCTTCACCCCTCCACTTT.

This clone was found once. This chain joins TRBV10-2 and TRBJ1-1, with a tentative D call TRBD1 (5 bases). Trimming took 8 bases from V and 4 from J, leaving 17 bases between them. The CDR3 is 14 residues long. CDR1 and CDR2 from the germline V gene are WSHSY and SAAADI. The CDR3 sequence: CASGNGGEGTEAFF. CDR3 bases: TGCGCCAGCGGCAATGGGGGGGAAGGCACTGAAGCTTTCTTT.

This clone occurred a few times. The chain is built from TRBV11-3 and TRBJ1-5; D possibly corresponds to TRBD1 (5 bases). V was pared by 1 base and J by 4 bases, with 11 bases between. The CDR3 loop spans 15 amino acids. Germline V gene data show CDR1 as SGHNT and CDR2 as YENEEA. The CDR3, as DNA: TGTGCCAGCAGCTTAGTCAGGGCTGGGAATCAGCCCCAGCATTTT. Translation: CASSLVRAGNQPQHF.

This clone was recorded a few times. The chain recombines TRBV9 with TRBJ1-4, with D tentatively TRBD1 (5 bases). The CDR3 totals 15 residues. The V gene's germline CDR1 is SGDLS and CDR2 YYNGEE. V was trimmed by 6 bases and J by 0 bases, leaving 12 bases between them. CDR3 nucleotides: TGTGCCAGCACTGCAGGGATTGCAACTAATGAAAAACTGTTTTTT. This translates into CASTAGIATNEKLFF.

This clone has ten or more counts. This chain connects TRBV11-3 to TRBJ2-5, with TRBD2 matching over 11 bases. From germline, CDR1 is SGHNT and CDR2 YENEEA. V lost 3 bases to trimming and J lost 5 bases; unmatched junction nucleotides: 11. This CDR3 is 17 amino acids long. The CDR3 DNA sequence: TGTGCCAGCAGCTTGGGCTCGATTAGCGGGGGGGCGGAGACCCAGTACTTC. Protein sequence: CASSLGSISGGAETQYF.

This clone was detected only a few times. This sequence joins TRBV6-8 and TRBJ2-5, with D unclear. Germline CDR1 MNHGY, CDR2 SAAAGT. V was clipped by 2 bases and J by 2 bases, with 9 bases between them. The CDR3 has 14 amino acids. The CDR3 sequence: CASSYDPNQETQYF. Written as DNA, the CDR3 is TGTGCCAGCAGTTACGATCCCAATCAAGAGACCCAGTACTTC.

CDR3 amino acids: CASRASGRLYYEQYF. In DNA form, the CDR3 reads TGCGCCAGCAGGGCTAGCGGGCGTTTGTATTACGAGCAGTACTTC. The genes are TRBV10-2 and TRBJ2-7; 8 nucleotides line up with TRBD2. The germline V gene encodes CDR1 WSHSY and CDR2 SAAADI. Trimming took 6 bases from V and 4 from J; bases not matched to a gene: 11. The length of the CDR3 is 15 residues.

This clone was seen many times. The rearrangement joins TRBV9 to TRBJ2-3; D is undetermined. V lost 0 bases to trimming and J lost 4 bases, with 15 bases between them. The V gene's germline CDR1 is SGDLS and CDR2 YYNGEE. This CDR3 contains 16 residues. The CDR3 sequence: CASSVEGHSRPDTQYF. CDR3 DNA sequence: TGTGCCAGCAGCGTAGAGGGCCACTCCAGGCCAGATACGCAGTATTTT.

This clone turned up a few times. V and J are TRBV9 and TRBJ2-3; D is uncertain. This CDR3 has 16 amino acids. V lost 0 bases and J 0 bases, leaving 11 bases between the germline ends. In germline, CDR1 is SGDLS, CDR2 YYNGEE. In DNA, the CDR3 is TGTGCCAGCAGCGTAGGGTCCCTACCAAGCACAGATACGCAGTATTTT. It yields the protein CASSVGSLPSTDTQYF.

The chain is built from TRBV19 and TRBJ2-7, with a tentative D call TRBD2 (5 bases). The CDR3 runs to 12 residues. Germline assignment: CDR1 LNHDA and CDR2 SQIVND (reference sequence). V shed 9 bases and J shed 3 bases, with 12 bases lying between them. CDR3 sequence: CASTDGLYEQYF. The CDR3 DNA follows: TGTGCCAGCACGGACGGACTCTACGAGCAGTACTTC.